The sample holds a few counts of the clone carrying this TCR beta chain. Its target is unknown. Study-wide findings and caveats: Whole repertoires were not studied in the larger cohort, only one V-J beta rearrangement.

After constant-region reverse-primer amplification, full-length variable regions underwent semi-nested PCR with Nested Universal Primer A. TCRdb called the 5' RACE reads again in MiXCR, with one record for every CDR3 protein. The sample includes 60,000 to 65,000 distinct CDR3 sequences, approximately 22% of them seen just once. Germline V lookup: CDR1 MDHEN, CDR2 SYDVKM. Trimming stripped 6 bases from V and 0 bases from J, with 15 bases between. The CDR3 extends over 15 amino acids. The sequence came from a female donor with breast cancer. Sequencing was performed on memory CD4+ T cells sorted from a lymph node. Subset: memory CD4+ T cells, CD4+CD45RO+CD25-. The chain combines TRBV28 with TRBJ2-7; D is unclear. DNA for the CDR3: TGTGCCAGCAGGGATGACTCCAGGAGCTCCTACGAGCAGTACTTC. Residues: CASRDDSRSSYEQYF.